The following is a T cell receptor beta chain sequence with its context. This record belongs to a study of blood T cell repertoires in COVID-19. About the study: Material from acute and convalescent COVID-19 was sourced from the United States, Italy and Spain. T cells, B-cell-depleted T cells, or PBMCs supplied cDNA or gDNA.

Authors' data handling: Amplification from reference gene primers served as the basis for estimated nucleated cell counts. Profiled with immunoSEQ multiplex PCR; TCRdb holds only in-frame clones, not every one. V and J calls and clone size are those listed in that table; D and trimming were worked out from the DNA. The table lists some 290,000 clones, around four fifths of them singletons. The source is a man in his 60s who had recovered from COVID-19. The source material was peripheral blood.

CDR3 nucleotides: TGTGCCAGCAGCGTAAGTGAAGGGGGTAATTCACCCCTCCACTTT. Its protein is CASSVSEGGNSPLHF. This sequence joins TRBV9 and TRBJ1-6; the D gene is possibly TRBD1 (6 bases). Germline values: CDR1 SGDLS, CDR2 YYNGEE. The CDR3 sequence is 15 residues long. V gave up 1 base and J gave up 6 bases, with 11 bases separating them.